Given below is one TCR beta chain in context. This clonotype was recorded at least ten times. This clone's antigen is unknown. Base qualities are missing; no much larger clone stands one base away. This sample stems from a study of T cells in Graves' hyperthyroidism and ophthalmopathy (dated by TCRdb to between 2018 and 2021). Study-wide context: Peripheral blood was sampled at the time of initial diagnosis, prior to any treatment. According to the paper, TCR Vbeta CDR3 sequencing was carried out on 135 peripheral blood samples, which came from 40 to 45 ophthalmopathy, under 80 hyperthyroidism and about 17 progressor patients. TCR V-J signatures able to tell the groups apart were searched for in a discovery cohort of 100 or so patients, of whom about 40 had Graves' ophthalmopathy and 57 had stable Graves' hyperthyroidism. In addition, the study compared T-cell repertoires in thyroid tissue and in blood from five or six Graves' hyperthyroidism patients. The 100 discovery patients were divided at random into training and test sets in a 7:3 ratio. After sampling, hyperthyroidism patients received methimazole starting at 30 mg daily, and ophthalmopathy patients received high-dose intravenous methylprednisolone. An independent validation cohort of fewer than 20 hyperthyroidism patients and approximately 17 patients who later progressed to ophthalmopathy tested prospective prediction of ophthalmopathy.

Study-wide findings and limitations: In cross-validation, a model built on a 13 V-J signature told ophthalmopathy apart from stable hyperthyroidism with 85% to 90% sensitivity and around 81% specificity, and in testing the same model reached 80%/75%. In validation, progression to ophthalmopathy was predicted by the model with roughly 71% sensitivity and roughly 76% specificity, a median of 6.5 months before onset. Sample size was not statistically predetermined, and blinding of investigators to group allocation was not performed. Most expanded thyroid clonotypes (frequency above 0.001) were also detected in blood, a finding suggesting that blood repertoires may reflect thyroid immune responses.

The TCR beta CDR3 regions were amplified from RNA transcripts. A first-round RT-PCR of the TCR CDR3 used the HTBI primer set with the Qiagen OneStep RT-PCR kit. Libraries were constructed in a second round of multiplex PCR, after which size selection and purification were performed. Sequencing of the libraries was done on an Illumina HiSeq2000 using paired-end 100 bp reads. The source study handled its data this way. SOAPnuke was used to process the raw data, removing reads that contained adapters or uncalled bases, had a mean Phred below 15, or lacked an exact match to the constant primer or identifier. COPE v1.2.5 was used to merge the high-quality paired reads, and each unique nucleotide sequence was defined as a clonotype. MiTCR v1.1 was used to align clonotypes to the IMGT TRBV, TRBD and TRBJ reference segments. Only V-J combinations with frequency above 0.0001, covering 99% to 99.2% of repertoires, were analysed. A TCS score was defined as the ratio of F50 (clonal expansion) to E x V (chaos), with BLOSUM62-based TCRdist applied between CDR3 peptides within each V-J. Welch's t-statistics and random forest reduced approximately 520 V-J features to under 15, which were used in a naive Bayes classifier (R e1071). TCRdb reworked the public reads: Q25 trimming with fastp, MiXCR clone assembly, productive beta chains retained. CDR3 protein sequences are deduplicated, and each keeps its most common genes and DNA. For this entry, the V and J calls and clone size follow TCRdb and not the study's own pipeline. In this sample the table shows 550,000 to 850,000 distinct CDR3 sequences, under 20% of which occur a single time. The top ten clones comprise over 15% of the sample.

Hyperthyroidism patients were newly diagnosed, had a disease duration of under 2 months, and were aged 18 to 65 years. Patients with uncontrolled infections, other autoimmune diseases, pregnancy or lactation were excluded. Diagnoses relied on clinical symptoms, serum thyroxine and TRAb, thyroid ultrasound and orbital computed tomography. For progressor patients, blood was drawn at the first diagnosis of hyperthyroidism, before any ophthalmopathy symptoms had appeared. Ficoll-Paque density gradient centrifugation was used to isolate PBMCs from about 10 ml of fresh peripheral blood. Patients classed as progressors first received a Graves' hyperthyroidism diagnosis and then went on to develop ophthalmopathy during follow-up. Total RNA was extracted with Trizol reagent, and quality was checked on an Agilent 2100 Bioanalyzer. The junction carries 10 bases between V and J, which are trimmed by 0 bases and 0 bases respectively. CDR1 and CDR2 are read off the germline V gene (reference sequence) as SGHNT and YYREEE. CDR3 length: 15 amino acids, cysteine to phenylalanine. CDR3 DNA only is kept here, 45 bases in frame from base 1.

The TCR originated in a woman aged 45-59 years with Graves' hyperthyroidism that later progressed to Graves' ophthalmopathy. The chain is made from TRBV5-4 and TRBJ2-7, with no confident D gene call. Sequenced sample: blood. The CDR3 here reads CASSLGQHNSYEQYF. The sequence in DNA is TGTGCCAGCAGCTTGGGGCAGCACAACTCCTACGAGCAGTACTTC.